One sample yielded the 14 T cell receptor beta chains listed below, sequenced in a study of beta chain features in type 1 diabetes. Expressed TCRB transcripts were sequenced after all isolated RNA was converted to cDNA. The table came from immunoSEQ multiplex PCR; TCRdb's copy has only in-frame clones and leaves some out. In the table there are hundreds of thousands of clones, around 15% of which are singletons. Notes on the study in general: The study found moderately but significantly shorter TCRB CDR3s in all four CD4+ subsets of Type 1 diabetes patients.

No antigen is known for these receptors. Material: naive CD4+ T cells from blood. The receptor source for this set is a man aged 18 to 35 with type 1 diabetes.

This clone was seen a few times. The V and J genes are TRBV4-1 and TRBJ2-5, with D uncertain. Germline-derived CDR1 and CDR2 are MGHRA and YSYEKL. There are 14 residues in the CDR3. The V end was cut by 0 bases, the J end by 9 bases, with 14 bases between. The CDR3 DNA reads TGCGCCAGCAGCCAAGAATTGGTCTCTAGGGCCCAGTACTTC. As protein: CASSQELVSRAQYF.

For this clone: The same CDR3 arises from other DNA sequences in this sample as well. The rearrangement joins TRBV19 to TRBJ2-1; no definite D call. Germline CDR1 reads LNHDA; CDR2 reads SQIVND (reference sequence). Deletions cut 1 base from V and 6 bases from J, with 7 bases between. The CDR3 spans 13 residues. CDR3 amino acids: CASSIVRGNEQFF. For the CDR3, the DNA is TGTGCCAGTAGTATAGTCAGAGGCAATGAGCAGTTCTTC.

This CDR3 reads CASSPRDRGYEQYF. Written as DNA, the CDR3 is TGTGCCAGCAGCCCCCGGGACAGGGGCTACGAGCAGTACTTC. The J gene is TRBJ2-7, the V gene TRBV7-3; 10 bases are a match to TRBD1. The germline V gene has CDR1 SGHTA and CDR2 FQGTGA. V shed 5 bases, J shed 3 bases, and the junction held 4 bases outside the gene matches. CDR3 length: 14 amino acids.

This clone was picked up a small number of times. CDR3 sequence reads: CASSERVAKNIQYF. The CDR3 DNA reads TGCGCCAGCAGTGAGAGGGTAGCCAAAAACATTCAGTACTTC. The rearrangement uses TRBV10-2 and TRBJ2-4; no clear D. CDR1 is WSHSY and CDR2 is SAAADI in the germline V gene. The V and J ends lost 2 bases and 0 bases respectively, with 5 bases between them. The CDR3 extends over 14 amino acids.

CDR3 bases: TGTGCCATCAGTGACCTAGCGGGGGGGTCAGATACGCAGTATTTT. Its protein is CAISDLAGGSDTQYF. V is TRBV10-3 and J is TRBJ2-3; 12 bases line up with TRBD2. The CDR3 sequence is 15 residues long. The germline gives CDR1 ENHRY, CDR2 SYGVKD. The V and J ends lost 3 bases and 4 bases, in that order; junction bases with no gene match: 2.

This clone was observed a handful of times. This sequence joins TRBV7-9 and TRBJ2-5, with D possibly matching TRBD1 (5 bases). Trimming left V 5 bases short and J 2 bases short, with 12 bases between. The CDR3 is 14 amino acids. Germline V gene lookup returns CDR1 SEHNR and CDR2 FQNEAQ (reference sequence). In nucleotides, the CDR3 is TGTGCCAGCAGCCAAACCCACAGGCAAGAGACCCAGTACTTC. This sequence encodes CASSQTHRQETQYF.

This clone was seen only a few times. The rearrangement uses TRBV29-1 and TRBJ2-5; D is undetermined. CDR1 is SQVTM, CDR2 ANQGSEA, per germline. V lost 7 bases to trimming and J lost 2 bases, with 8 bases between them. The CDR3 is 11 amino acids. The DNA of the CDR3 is TGCAGCGGGATAGAGCAAGAGACCCAGTACTTC. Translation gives CSGIEQETQYF.

The CDR3 sequence: CSVFGTSGRWVLRTQYF. For the CDR3, the DNA is TGCAGCGTGTTTGGGACTAGCGGGAGATGGGTCCTCCGGACCCAGTACTTC. The rearrangement joins TRBV29-1 to TRBJ2-5, with TRBD2 matching over 14 bases. CDR3 length equals 17 residues. Trimming at V came to 6 bases and at J to 7 bases, leaving 16 bases not matched to a gene. The V gene's germline CDR1 is SQVTM and CDR2 ANQGSEA.

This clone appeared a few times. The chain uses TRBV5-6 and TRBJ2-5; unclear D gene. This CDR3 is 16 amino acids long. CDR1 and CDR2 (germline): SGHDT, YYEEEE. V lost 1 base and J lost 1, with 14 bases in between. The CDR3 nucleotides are TGTGCCAGCAGCTTGATCATCGGGCAGTCCCAAGAGACCCAGTACTTC. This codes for CASSLIIGQSQETQYF.

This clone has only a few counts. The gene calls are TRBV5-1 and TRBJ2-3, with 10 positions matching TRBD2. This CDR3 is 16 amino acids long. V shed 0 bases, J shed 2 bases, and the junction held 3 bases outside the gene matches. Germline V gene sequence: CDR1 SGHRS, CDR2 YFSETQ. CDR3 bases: TGCGCCAGCAGCTTGGGGACTAGCGGCTTCACAGATACGCAGTATTTT. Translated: CASSLGTSGFTDTQYF.

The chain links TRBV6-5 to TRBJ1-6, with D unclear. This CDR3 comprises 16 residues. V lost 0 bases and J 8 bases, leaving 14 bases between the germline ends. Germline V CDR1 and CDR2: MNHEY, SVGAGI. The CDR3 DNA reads TGTGCCAGCAGTTACTCACGGGTCGCCGAGTATTCACCCCTCCACTTT. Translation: CASSYSRVAEYSPLHF.

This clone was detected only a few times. As DNA, the CDR3 is TGTGCCAGCAGCTTTTGGGTGGAGACCCAGTACTTC. Translated: CASSFWVETQYF. V is TRBV5-8 and J is TRBJ2-5, with D hard to call. The V and J ends lost 2 bases and 5 bases respectively, with 7 bases between them. CDR1 is SGHTS and CDR2 is YDEGEE in the germline V gene. There are 12 residues in the CDR3.

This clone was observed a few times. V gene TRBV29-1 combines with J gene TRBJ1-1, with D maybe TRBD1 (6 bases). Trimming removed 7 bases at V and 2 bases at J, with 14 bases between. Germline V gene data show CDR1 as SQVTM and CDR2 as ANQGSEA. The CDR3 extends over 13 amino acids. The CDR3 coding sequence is TGCAGCGCCCATCCACAGGGTAACACTGAAGCTTTCTTT. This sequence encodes CSAHPQGNTEAFF.

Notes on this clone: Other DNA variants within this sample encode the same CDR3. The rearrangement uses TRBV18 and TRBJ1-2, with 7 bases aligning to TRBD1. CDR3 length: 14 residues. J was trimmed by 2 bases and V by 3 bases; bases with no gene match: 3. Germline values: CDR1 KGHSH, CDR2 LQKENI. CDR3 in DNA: TGTGCCAGCTCACCCGGACAGGAAAACTATGGCTACACCTTC. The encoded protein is CASSPGQENYGYTF.